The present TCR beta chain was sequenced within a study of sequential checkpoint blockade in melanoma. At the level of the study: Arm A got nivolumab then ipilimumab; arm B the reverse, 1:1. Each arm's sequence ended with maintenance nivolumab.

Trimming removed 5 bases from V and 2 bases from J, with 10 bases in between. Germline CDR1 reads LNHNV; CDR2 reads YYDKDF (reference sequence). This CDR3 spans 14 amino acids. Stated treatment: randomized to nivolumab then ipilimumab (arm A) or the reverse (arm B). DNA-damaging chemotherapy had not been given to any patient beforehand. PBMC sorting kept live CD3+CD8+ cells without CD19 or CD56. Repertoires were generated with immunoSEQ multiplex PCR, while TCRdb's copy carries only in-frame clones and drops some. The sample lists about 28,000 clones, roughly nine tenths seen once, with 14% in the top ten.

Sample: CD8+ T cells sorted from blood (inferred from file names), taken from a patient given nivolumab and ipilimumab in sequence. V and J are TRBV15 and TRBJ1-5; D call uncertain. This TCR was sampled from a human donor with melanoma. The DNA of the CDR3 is TGTGCCACCAGCGACCGCGGGGGCAATCAGCCCCAGCATTTT. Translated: CATSDRGGNQPQHF.